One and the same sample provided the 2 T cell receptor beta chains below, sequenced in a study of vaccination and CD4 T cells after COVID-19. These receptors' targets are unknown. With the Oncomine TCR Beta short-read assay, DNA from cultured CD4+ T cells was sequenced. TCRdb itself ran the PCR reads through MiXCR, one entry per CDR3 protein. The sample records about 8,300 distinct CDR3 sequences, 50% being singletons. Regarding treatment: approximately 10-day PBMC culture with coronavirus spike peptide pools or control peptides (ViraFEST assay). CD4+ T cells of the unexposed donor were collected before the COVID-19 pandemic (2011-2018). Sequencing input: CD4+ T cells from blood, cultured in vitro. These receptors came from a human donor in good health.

CDR3 DNA: TGCAGTGCTACCGACAGGGGAAGTCAGCCCCAGCATTTT. Translating it yields CSATDRGSQPQHF. J is TRBJ1-5 and V is TRBV20-1; 8 bases fit TRBD1. J lost 6 bases, V lost 4 bases, and 5 bases had no gene match. CDR3 length equals 13 residues. Germline CDR1 reads DFQATT; CDR2 reads SNEGSKA (reference sequence).

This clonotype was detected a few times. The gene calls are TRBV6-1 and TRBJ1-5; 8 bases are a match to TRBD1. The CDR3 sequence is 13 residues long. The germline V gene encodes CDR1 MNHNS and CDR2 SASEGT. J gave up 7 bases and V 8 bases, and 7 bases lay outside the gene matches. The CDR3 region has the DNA TGTGCCAGCGGCAGGGGGCTCGAGCAGCCCCAGCATTTT. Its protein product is CASGRGLEQPQHF.